This T cell receptor beta chain was obtained from a study of immune cell composition in non-small cell lung cancer. Broader study findings: Overall clonality, unlike maximal tumour-associated clone frequency, did not predict TIL reactivity.

Normal lung sampling was at least 3 cm from the tumour, as distant as possible. The germline V gene has CDR1 MNHNY and CDR2 SVGAGI (reference sequence). The CDR3 covers 14 residues. The V end lost 6 bases, the J end lost 1 base, and 12 bases lay between the germline ends. With respect to this clone: Its specificity is not known.

Clones were read by immunoSEQ multiplex PCR, and TCRdb kept only the in-frame ones, dropping some. This sample carries 5,300 or so clones, about 88% of them seen once, and the ten largest clones take 4.5% to 7%. The sequence came from a human donor with non-small cell lung cancer. Some clones in this sample may be carry-over from other donors' samples. The chain links TRBV6-6 to TRBJ1-1; TRBD1 might be the D (6 bases). Sequences were obtained from non-adjacent lung tissue. As DNA, the CDR3 is TGTGCCAGCAGGCCTAAGGACAGGAACACTGAAGCTTTCTTT. It is translated as CASRPKDRNTEAFF.